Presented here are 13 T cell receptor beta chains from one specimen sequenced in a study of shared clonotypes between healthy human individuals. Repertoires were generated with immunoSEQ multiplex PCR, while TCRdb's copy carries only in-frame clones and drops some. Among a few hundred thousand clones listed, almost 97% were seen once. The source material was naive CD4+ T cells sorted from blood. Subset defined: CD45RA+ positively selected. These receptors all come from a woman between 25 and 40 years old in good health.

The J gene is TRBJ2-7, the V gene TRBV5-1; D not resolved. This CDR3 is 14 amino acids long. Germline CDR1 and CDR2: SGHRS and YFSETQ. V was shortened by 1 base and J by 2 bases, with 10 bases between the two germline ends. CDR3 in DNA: TGCGCCAGCAGCTTGAGTCAGGTTACCTACGAGCAGTACTTC. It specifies CASSLSQVTYEQYF.

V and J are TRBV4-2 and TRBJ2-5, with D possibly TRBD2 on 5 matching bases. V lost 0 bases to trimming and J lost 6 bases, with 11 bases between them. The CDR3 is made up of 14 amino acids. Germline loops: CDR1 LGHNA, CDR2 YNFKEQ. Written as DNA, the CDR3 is TGTGCCAGCAGCCAAGATGGGAGCGTGAAGACCCAGTACTTC. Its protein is CASSQDGSVKTQYF.

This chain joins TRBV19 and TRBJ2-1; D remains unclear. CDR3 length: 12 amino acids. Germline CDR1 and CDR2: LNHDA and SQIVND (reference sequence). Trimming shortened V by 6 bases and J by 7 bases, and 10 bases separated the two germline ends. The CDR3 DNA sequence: TGTGCCAGTAGCAGAGGTACTAATGAGCAGTTCTTC. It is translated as CASSRGTNEQFF.

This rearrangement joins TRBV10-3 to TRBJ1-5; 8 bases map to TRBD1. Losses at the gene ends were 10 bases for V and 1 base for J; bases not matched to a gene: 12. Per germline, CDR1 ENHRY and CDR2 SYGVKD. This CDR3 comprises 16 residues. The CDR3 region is CATRGTGQGSNQPQHF. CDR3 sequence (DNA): TGTGCCACCCGAGGGACAGGCCAAGGGAGCAATCAGCCCCAGCATTTT.

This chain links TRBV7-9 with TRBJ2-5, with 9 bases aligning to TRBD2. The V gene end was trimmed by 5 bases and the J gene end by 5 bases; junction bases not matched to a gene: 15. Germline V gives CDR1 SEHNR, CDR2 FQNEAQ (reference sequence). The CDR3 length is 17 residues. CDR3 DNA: TGTGCCAGCAGCGATGTGACGGCTAGCGGGAAAAGGGAGACCCAGTACTTC. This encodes CASSDVTASGKRETQYF. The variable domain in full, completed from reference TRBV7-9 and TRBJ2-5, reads DTGVSQNPRHKITKRGQNVTFRCDPISEHNRLYWYRQTLGQGPEFLTYFQNEAQLEKSRLLSDRFSAERPKGSFSTLEIQRTEQGDSAMYLCASSDVTASGKRETQYFGPGTRLLVL.

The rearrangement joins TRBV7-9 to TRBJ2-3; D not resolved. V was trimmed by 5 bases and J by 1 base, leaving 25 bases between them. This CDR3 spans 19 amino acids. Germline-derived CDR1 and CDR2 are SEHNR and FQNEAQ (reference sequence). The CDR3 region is CASSLTGLTRKGGTDTQYF. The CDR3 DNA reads TGTGCCAGCAGCCTAACCGGCCTAACACGGAAAGGCGGCACAGATACGCAGTATTTT.

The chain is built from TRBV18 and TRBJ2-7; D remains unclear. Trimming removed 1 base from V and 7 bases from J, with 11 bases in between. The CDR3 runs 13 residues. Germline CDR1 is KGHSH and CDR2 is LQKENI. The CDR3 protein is CASSPQGLGEQYF. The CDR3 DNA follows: TGTGCCAGCTCACCACAGGGTCTGGGAGAGCAGTACTTC.

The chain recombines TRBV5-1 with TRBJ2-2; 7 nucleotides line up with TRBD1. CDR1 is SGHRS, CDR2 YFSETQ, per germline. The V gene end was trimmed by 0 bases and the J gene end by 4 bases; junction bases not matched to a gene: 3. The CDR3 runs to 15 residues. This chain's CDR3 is CASSLEGATTGELFF. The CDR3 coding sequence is TGCGCCAGCAGCTTGGAGGGGGCCACCACCGGGGAGCTGTTTTTT.

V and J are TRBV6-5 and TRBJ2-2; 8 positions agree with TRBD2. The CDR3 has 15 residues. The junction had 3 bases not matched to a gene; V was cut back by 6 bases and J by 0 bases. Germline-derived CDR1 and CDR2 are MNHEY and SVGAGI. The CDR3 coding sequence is TGTGCCAGCAGGCAAGCGGGAGCGAACACCGGGGAGCTGTTTTTT. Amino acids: CASRQAGANTGELFF.

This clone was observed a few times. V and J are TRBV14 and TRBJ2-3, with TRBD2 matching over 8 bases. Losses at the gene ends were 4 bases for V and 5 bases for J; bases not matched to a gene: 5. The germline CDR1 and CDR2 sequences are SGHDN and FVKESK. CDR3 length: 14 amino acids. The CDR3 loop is CASSRGLGVDTQYF. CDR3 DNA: TGTGCCAGCAGCCGGGGACTAGGGGTAGATACGCAGTATTTT.

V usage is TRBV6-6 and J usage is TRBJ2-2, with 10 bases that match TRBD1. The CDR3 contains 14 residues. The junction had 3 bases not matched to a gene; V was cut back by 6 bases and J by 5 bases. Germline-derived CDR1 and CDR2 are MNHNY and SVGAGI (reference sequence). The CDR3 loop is CASSRTGGTGELFF. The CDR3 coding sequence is TGTGCCAGCAGCCGGACAGGGGGGACCGGGGAGCTGTTTTTT.

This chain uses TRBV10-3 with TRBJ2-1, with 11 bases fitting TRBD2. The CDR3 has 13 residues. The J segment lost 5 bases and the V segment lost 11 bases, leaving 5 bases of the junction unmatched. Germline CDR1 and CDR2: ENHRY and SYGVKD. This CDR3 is CAVGLAENNEQFF. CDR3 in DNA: TGTGCCGTGGGACTAGCGGAGAACAATGAGCAGTTCTTC.

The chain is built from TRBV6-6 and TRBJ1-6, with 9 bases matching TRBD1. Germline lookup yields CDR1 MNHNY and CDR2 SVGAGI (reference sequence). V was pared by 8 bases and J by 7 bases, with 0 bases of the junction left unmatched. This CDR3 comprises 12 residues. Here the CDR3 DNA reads TGTGCCAGCGGACAGGGGAATTCACCCCTCCACTTT. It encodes CASGQGNSPLHF.